The rows below give T cell receptor beta chains drawn from one sample of a study of OX40 agonist ivuxolimab in advanced cancers. The protocol was immunoSEQ multiplex PCR, while the TCRdb copy is restricted to in-frame clones and leaves out a portion. Here the sample spans tens of thousands of clones, about 88% being singletons. Sequenced here: CD4+ or CD8+ T cells sorted from blood, sampled in a trial of the OX40 agonist ivuxolimab. The receptors shown here come from an adult with an advanced solid tumor such as melanoma, head and neck, liver or kidney cancer. Each CDR3 is given with its conserved first and last residue. A D gene is named only where the DNA matches it firmly. For some rows the clone size is stated as once, few or many, or as a class when expanded; others skip it.

v_call	d_call	clone_size	j_call	cdr3_nt	cdr3_aa
TRBV18	-	-	TRBJ2-5	TGTGCCAGCGGGACTCGTTCCCAAGAGACCCAGTACTTC	CASGTRSQETQYF
TRBV27	TRBD1	-	TRBJ1-2	TGTGCCAGCAGCCGGACGACAGGGAACTATGGCTACACCTTC	CASSRTTGNYGYTF
TRBV19	-	-	TRBJ1-5	TGTGCCAGTAGTATACGGGTCGGGGACGCAGGAAACAATCAGCCCCAGCATTTT	CASSIRVGDAGNNQPQHF
TRBV5-5	-	-	TRBJ2-2	TGTGCCAGCAGCTTGGGTCAGCCCGGGGAGCTGTTTTTT	CASSLGQPGELFF
TRBV5-6	-	-	TRBJ1-6	TGTGCCAGCAGCTTGGGCTCCGGGACGATGCTATCACCCCTCCACTTT	CASSLGSGTMLSPLHF
TRBV23-1	-	-	TRBJ2-7	TGCGCCAGCAGTCACAGGGACGAGCAGTACTTC	CASSHRDEQYF
TRBV5-1	-	few	TRBJ2-5	TGCGCCAGCAGCTTCCAGGATCCTCAAGAGACCCAGTACTTC	CASSFQDPQETQYF
TRBV5-1	-	-	TRBJ2-3	TGCGCCAGCAGCTTCGGGGAAGATACGCAGTATTTT	CASSFGEDTQYF
TRBV11-1	-	-	TRBJ2-5	TGTGCCAGCAGCCTCGGCCCCCAAGAGACCCAGTACTTC	CASSLGPQETQYF
TRBV2	-	-	TRBJ2-1	TGTGCCAGCAGTGAAGACACCCTGGGGCAGTTCTTC	CASSEDTLGQFF
TRBV7-9	-	-	TRBJ1-4	TGTGCCAGCAGCTTAGGGGACATAGAGTATGAAAAACTGTTTTTT	CASSLGDIEYEKLFF
TRBV5-1	-	-	TRBJ2-5	TGCGCCAGCAGCTTGCCCCAACTTCAAGAGACCCAGTACTTC	CASSLPQLQETQYF
TRBV29-1	-	-	TRBJ2-7	TGCAGCGTTGGGGCGGGGCATCCCCCTTTAGAGCAGTACTTC	CSVGAGHPPLEQYF
TRBV7-2	-	-	TRBJ1-6	TGTGCCAGCAGCTTAGTCGGGGCGGCGGGTTCACCCCTCCACTTT	CASSLVGAAGSPLHF
TRBV6-7	TRBD2	-	TRBJ2-5	TGTGCCAGCAGTCACGGGACTAGCGCCCTCCAAGAGACCCAGTACTTC	CASSHGTSALQETQYF
TRBV4-1	-	-	TRBJ1-5	TGCGCCAGCAGTCAAGAGGGGGGGCGTCAGCCCCAGCATTTT	CASSQEGGRQPQHF
TRBV19	TRBD1	-	TRBJ2-7	TGTGCCAGTAGGCGGAGACAGGGTGGCTACGAGCAGTACTTC	CASRRRQGGYEQYF
TRBV2	-	-	TRBJ2-7	TGTGCCAGCAGCCTAAGCAACTACGAGCAGTACTTC	CASSLSNYEQYF
TRBV6-6	-	-	TRBJ1-5	TGTGCCAGCACCCCGAACACAATTAGCAATCAGCCCCAGCATTTT	CASTPNTISNQPQHF
TRBV28	-	once	TRBJ1-4	TGTGCCAGCAGTTCGAGCCCCCGCGAAAAACTGTTTTTT	CASSSSPREKLFF
TRBV7-6	-	-	TRBJ2-7	TGTGCCAGCAGCTCCGAAGGGAACGAGCAGTACTTC	CASSSEGNEQYF
TRBV18	TRBD1	once	TRBJ2-5	TGTGCCAGCTCACCGGGTGGGACAGTGGGAGAGACCCAGTACTTC	CASSPGGTVGETQYF
TRBV10-1	-	few	TRBJ1-5	TGCGCCAAGCCTTCATCACAGCCCCAGCATTTT	CAKPSSQPQHF
TRBV5-1	TRBD1	-	TRBJ2-1	TGCGCCAGCAGACCCGTCCCGGGACAGGGGGCGGTAATAAAGGGGCAGTTCTTC	CASRPVPGQGAVIKGQFF
TRBV29-1	TRBD2	-	TRBJ2-3	TGCAGCGTTGCTCTAGCGGGAACGCAGTATTTT	CSVALAGTQYF
TRBV6-6	-	once	TRBJ1-1	TGTGCCAGCAGTCGAAGGTTGGACAGTAACACTGAAGCTTTCTTT	CASSRRLDSNTEAFF
TRBV28	TRBD2	-	TRBJ2-5	TGTGCCAGCAGTTTCCTACCTAGCGGGAGTTTTCAAGAGACCCAGTACTTC	CASSFLPSGSFQETQYF
TRBV5-4	-	-	TRBJ2-3	TGTGCCAGCAGCTTGGTGTCTCCAGATACGCAGTATTTT	CASSLVSPDTQYF
TRBV6-5	-	-	TRBJ1-5	TGTGCCAGCAGTTCCGGGAGAGGTCGGCCCCAGCATTTT	CASSSGRGRPQHF